The table lists the clone carrying this T cell receptor beta chain with a few counts. The antigen is undetermined. The data originate from a study of T-cell reconstitution after alpha-beta-depleted transplantation in children. Unique molecular identifiers featured in how the TCRbeta library was prepared. TCRdb passed the PCR reads through MiXCR, listing each CDR3 protein once. The top ten clones hold less than 30% of a sample with a few hundred thousand distinct CDR3 sequences, 16% of them seen once. Study-wide results and limits: Once a year had passed after transplant, T-cell counts and diversity came mostly from newly produced T cells. Elevated TCRbeta diversity at day 60 was traced, in some patients, to surviving recipient T cells and thymic progenitors. Reports say that about two months after transplant, the alpha-beta T cells came out of several hundred graft clones that had expanded.

Unmatched junction bases numbered 15, after V lost 2 bases and J lost 2 bases. This CDR3 has 19 amino acids. Germline lookup yields CDR1 SGHAT and CDR2 FQDESV (reference sequence). V usage is TRBV11-1 and J usage is TRBJ2-1; TRBD2 agrees at 7 bases. The origin of this receptor is a boy under two years old who had a stem cell transplant for Wiskott-Aldrich syndrome, so the T cells may come from the graft donor. This specimen was PBMCs, mostly from graft donor cells, taken 360 days after TCRalphabeta/CD19-depleted stem cell transplant. The CDR3 DNA follows: TGTGCCAGCAGCTTACCCCCGCAAAAGTGGGGACTAACCTACAATGAGCAGTTCTTC. Translated, it gives CASSLPPQKWGLTYNEQFF.